This T cell receptor beta chain was identified during a study of shared clonotypes between healthy human individuals (dated by TCRdb to about 2020). With respect to the entire study: The cohort included a few men and a couple of women between 18 and 49 years of age. Different laboratories and diverse techniques were used to prepare libraries and sequence TCR repertoires, to increase sequencing depth and limit assay-specific biases. To estimate repertoire size and how much clonotype sharing occurs between individuals, the study deeply sequenced the blood TCR repertoires of five healthy adults. Each donor's leukapheresis produced roughly between about 0.9 and 9.5 billion PBMCs. For each donor, three plates each were used for CD4 naive and CD4 memory, two plates were used for CD8 naive, and one plate was used for CD8 memory. The paper as a whole reports these results and caveats: Estimated clonotype richness was generally larger for naive than for memory subsets. Across a handful of donors, around 5% of naive CD4, approximately 4% of naive CD8, roughly 2.3% of memory CD4, and under 0.45% of memory CD8 clonotypes were shared. Sampling was restricted to blood, and TCR repertoires in tissue are likely to differ from TCR repertoires in blood. Clonotypes shared by all four sorted-subset donors showed higher generation probabilities than non-shared clonotypes. Incomplete sequencing was indicated by rarefaction of sorted-subset datasets, despite the large sequencing depth. The genetic and exposure-history diversity represented was limited by the small number of donors. Pairwise subsampling led to the expectation that sequencing depth would affect the degree of clonotype sharing among donors.

Using the deep immunoSEQ assay, TCR CDR3 regions were amplified from genomic DNA by multiplex PCR. Extracted genomic DNA from each cell subset was distributed evenly across all wells of several immunoSEQ 96-well plates, and each plate was treated as a replicate. For sorted subsets, around 0.2 ug of genomic DNA, equivalent to 25,000 to 35,000 T cell genomes, went into each replicate PCR. The purified libraries were quantified using a Qubit 3.0 fluorometer, sized with a Bioanalyzer 2100, and then quantified again using the KAPA Library Quantification kit. Each immunoSEQ 96-well plate was sequenced on its own single-read 150-cycle Illumina NextSeq 550 flow cell. In the source study's methods: Because the immunoSEQ output included only junctional sequences and no quality scores, the filtering could not be the same as the filtering used for full-length reads. Sequences were annotated with PyIR, a Python wrapper for IgBLAST v1.9, using IMGT germline references to assign V/J genes and CDR3. Any read was removed if the V/J assignment was weak (E-value above 1e-6), the CDR3 was missing, or the read contained stop codons, out-of-frame junctions, or ambiguous translated residues. V3J clonotypes were defined as sequences sharing an identical inferred V gene, J gene, and CDR3 amino acid sequence. Percentage overlap between repertoires was computed as shared unique clonotypes divided by the size of the smaller repertoire. RTK rarefaction, the Chao1 estimator, and Recon v2.1 estimates of unobserved clonotypes were used to assess repertoire richness. Generation probabilities were computed with OLGA for all TCRbeta clonotypes obtained by the gDNA method from four donors. TCRdb re-hosts the immuneACCESS table, in-frame sequences only. Its copies lack some clones; in the studies checked, an unresolved V gene accounts for under half of them, and the cause for the rest is not known. That table is the source of V, J and clone size, and D and trimming were worked out from the DNA. Within this sample are approximately 980,000 clones, with about three quarters of them counted one time only. The top ten clonotypes cover about 1.5% of the sample.

From the cysteine up to the phenylalanine, the CDR3 has a length of 12 residues. Only the CDR3 region is kept as DNA, spanning 36 bases read in frame from base 1. Trimming takes 3 bases from V and 7 bases from J, and the germline ends sit 10 bases apart. The germline V gene sets CDR1 to SGDLS and CDR2 to YYNGEE. In regard to this clone: Its antigen is still unknown. Base qualities are not at hand, and no much larger clone is one base apart.

Healthy HIV-negative adults with no recently reported acute infections or vaccinations were included as donors. Every donor was a Caucasian adult living in Nashville, Tennessee, USA. CD4+ T cells were enriched by magnetic negative selection; naive cells were then positively selected on CD45RA, and the negative fraction formed the memory subset. Blood was collected by leukapheresis, and PBMCs were isolated by Ficoll-Histopaque density gradient centrifugation and then cryopreserved in liquid nitrogen vapor phase. Purity and quantity of every magnetically sorted T cell population were checked by analytical flow cytometry. Each sorted fraction had its genomic DNA isolated and then quantified by UV absorbance on a Nanodrop 2000c.

The sequence derives from a man between 18 and 29 years old in good health. The chain couples TRBV9 to TRBJ2-5; the D gene may be TRBD1 or TRBD2, since each aligns over 6 bases. Sequenced: memory CD4+ T cells sorted from blood. Sample cell subset or site, as interpreted from the label and publication: CD45RA-negative fraction. The DNA is TGTGCCAGCAGCGAGGGGGGCGGGACCCAGTACTTC. Its coded protein is CASSEGGGTQYF.